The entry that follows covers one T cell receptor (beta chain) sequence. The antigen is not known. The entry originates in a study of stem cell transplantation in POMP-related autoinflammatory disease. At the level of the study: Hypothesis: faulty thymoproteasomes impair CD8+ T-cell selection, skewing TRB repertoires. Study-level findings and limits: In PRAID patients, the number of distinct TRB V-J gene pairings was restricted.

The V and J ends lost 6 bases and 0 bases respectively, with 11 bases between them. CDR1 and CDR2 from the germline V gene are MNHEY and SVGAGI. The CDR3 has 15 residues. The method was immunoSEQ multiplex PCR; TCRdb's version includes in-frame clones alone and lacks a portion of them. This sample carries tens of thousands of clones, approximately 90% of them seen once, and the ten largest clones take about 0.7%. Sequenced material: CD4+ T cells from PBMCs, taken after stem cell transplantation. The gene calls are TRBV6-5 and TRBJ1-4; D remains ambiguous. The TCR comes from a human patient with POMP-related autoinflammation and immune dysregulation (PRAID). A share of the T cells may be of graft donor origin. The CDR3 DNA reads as TGTGCCAGCAGAGCACACATAGCAACTAATGAAAAACTGTTTTTT. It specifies CASRAHIATNEKLFF.